This T cell receptor (beta chain) was sequenced for a study of cytomegalovirus exposure and HLA in healthy donors. Study-level information: A data release that came early held approximately 85 million unique TCRs from HLA-typed donors. Broader study findings: Associated with HLA alleles at 0.05 false discovery rate in a later analysis were 16,951 TCR beta sequences. In a later analysis, the majority of CMV-associated beta chains seemingly showed HLA restriction. Beyond CMV serostatus, there was no information to go on about immune exposure.

As to this clone: The target antigen is unknown.

PCR was performed using 60 Vbeta and 13 Jbeta primers. Assay used: immunoSEQ multiplex PCR; TCRdb lists only in-frame clones, some missing. Of about 130,000 clones in the sample, approximately 80% were seen once. The germline V gene has CDR1 SGHNT and CDR2 YYREEE (reference sequence). The length of the CDR3 is 13 residues. The V gene lost 10 bases and the J gene lost 5 bases, with 19 bases spanning the gap. The chain joins TRBV5-4 to TRBJ2-7; D possibly corresponds to TRBD1 (7 bases). Sequences were obtained from PBMCs. The sequence derives from a man in his thirties or forties in good health and CMV-seronegative. The CDR3 is CAVGRQGSDEQYF. CDR3 DNA: TGTGCCGTCGGGAGACAGGGTAGCGACGAGCAGTACTTC.